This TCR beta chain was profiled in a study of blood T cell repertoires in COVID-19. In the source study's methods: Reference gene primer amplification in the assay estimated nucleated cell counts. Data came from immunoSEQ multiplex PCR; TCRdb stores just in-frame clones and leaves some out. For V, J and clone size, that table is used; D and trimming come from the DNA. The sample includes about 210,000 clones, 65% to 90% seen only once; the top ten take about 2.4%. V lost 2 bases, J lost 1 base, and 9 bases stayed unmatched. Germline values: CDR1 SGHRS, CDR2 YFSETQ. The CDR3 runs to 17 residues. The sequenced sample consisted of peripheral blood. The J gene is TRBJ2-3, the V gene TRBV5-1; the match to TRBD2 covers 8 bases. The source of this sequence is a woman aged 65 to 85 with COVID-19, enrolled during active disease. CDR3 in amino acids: CASSFGLAEVGTDTQYF. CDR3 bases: TGCGCCAGCAGCTTTGGACTAGCTGAAGTAGGCACAGATACGCAGTATTTT.